This T cell receptor (beta chain) was found in a study of blood T cell repertoires in COVID-19. The CDR3 loop spans 15 amino acids. The germline V gene encodes CDR1 SGHRS and CDR2 YFSETQ. V lost 4 bases and J lost 2; bases outside the gene matches: 5. Clones were sequenced by immunoSEQ multiplex PCR, and TCRdb holds only the in-frame ones, with some missing. The sample has under 200,000 clones; roughly 90% are singletons. The chain carries TRBV5-1 and TRBJ2-7, with TRBD2 identical over 11 bases. The source of this sequence is a man aged 45-65 years with acute or convalescent COVID-19. Sequenced input: peripheral blood. The CDR3 bases are TGCGCCAGCAGCCCGGGACTAGCGGCACCCTACGAGCAGTACTTC. Protein sequence: CASSPGLAAPYEQYF.